A single TCR beta chain is shown here with its context. It has no known antigen specificity. Within one base of it there is no much larger clone, and no base qualities were kept. These data belong to a study of CD8 T cells in Susac syndrome (dated by TCRdb to the late 2010s). In terms of the full investigation: The study used repertoire sequencing to test whether antigen drove CD8+ T cell activation and differentiation in Susac syndrome. Clonality of the CD8+ T cell repertoire was compared between 11 to 12 healthy donors, about 14 Susac syndrome patients and approximately 16 multiple sclerosis patients. Study-wide findings and limitations: The number of individuals in the TCR sequencing and HLA analysis was recognized as being relatively small.

V is reduced by 4 bases and J by 7 bases, leaving a spacing of 11 bases between them. Inclusive of the bounding cysteine and phenylalanine, the CDR3 is 12 residues long. Only the CDR3 region is kept as DNA, spanning 36 bases read in frame from base 1. Sequences SGHRS (CDR1) and YFSETQ (CDR2) are obtained from the germline V gene. Peripheral blood CD8+ and CD4+ T cells from healthy donors, Susac syndrome patients and multiple sclerosis patients were profiled using high-throughput TCR beta sequencing. Treatment-naive patients with stable or active relapsing-remitting disease fulfilling revised McDonald criteria were used as multiple sclerosis controls. Bulk CD8+ and CD4+ T cells were purified by magnetic negative isolation, whereas CD8+ TEMRA cells were enriched by FACS. Blood was drawn into EDTA tubes, processed within 24 hours, and PBMCs were isolated by density gradient centrifugation. PBMCs intended for TCR sequencing were cryopreserved in liquid nitrogen and were subsequently thawed in a 37 degrees C water bath. The sorted or isolated CD4+, CD8+ and CD8+ TEMRA cells had a purity of 90% or higher.

RNA was extracted with the RNeasy kit and roughly 0.5 to 1 ug was reverse transcribed using random hexamers. The immunoSEQ multiplex PCR assay, covering 54 Vbeta and 13 Jbeta segments, was used to amplify TCR beta CDR3 regions. PCR amplification bias was corrected by using a synthetic template baseline for primer optimization and computational correction. Regarding the original processing steps: Reads were annotated to V, D and J genes per IMGT and analyzed with immunoSEQ Analyzer, keeping only productive sequences. Clonality was calculated as one minus the Shannon entropy normalized by log2 of the number of productive unique sequences. For each patient and control, public and private clones were evaluated among the 100 most prevalent clones. A clone was defined as Susac-specific if it was absent from the healthy and MS cohorts, from some 1,100 published viral clones and from other ImmuneACCESS disease sequences. TCRdb reprocessed the public reads (quality trimming at Q25 with fastp, clone calling with MiXCR) and kept in-frame beta chains. Each record represents a unique CDR3 protein, reported with the most common genes and DNA among its rows. TCRdb assigned the V and J calls; the authors' analysis was not used. In all, the sample holds 150,000 to 190,000 distinct CDR3 sequences, and nearly 97% of those were seen once. The top ten hold 0.15% of the sample.

This clonotype was sampled from a human donor with multiple sclerosis. The specimen was CD8+ T cells from PBMCs. The chain is assembled from TRBV5-1 and TRBJ1-1; the D gene is possibly TRBD1, with 6 bases matching. The DNA is TGCGCCAGCAGCCCACAGGGAGGTGAAGCTTTCTTT. It encodes CASSPQGGEAFF.